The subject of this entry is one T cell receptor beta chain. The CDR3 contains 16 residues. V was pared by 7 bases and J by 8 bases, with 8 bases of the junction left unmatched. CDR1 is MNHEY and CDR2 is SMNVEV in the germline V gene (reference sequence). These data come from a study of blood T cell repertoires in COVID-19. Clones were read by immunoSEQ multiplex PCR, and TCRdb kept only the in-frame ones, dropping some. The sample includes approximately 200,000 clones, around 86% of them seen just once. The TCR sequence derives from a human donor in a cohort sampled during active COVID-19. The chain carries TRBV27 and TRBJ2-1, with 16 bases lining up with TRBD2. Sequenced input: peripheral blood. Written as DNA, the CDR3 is TGTGCCAGCACGGGACTAGCGGGAGGGCCTTTGGATGAGCAGTTCTTC. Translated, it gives CASTGLAGGPLDEQFF.